These 19 T cell receptor beta chains came from one sample sequenced in a study of cytomegalovirus exposure and HLA in healthy donors. 60 Vbeta and 13 Jbeta primers were used in PCR. Sequencing was performed with immunoSEQ multiplex PCR; in TCRdb, only in-frame clones are kept and a portion is missing. The sample yields approximately 100,000 clones, 65% to 80% seen once. Sequencing was performed on PBMCs. These receptors were taken from a man in his sixties in good health and CMV-seronegative.

The genes are TRBV18 and TRBJ1-6; TRBD1 might be the D (6 bases). There are 18 residues in the CDR3. V lost 3 bases to trimming and J lost 6 bases, with 21 bases between them. The germline V gene encodes CDR1 KGHSH and CDR2 LQKENI. CDR3 coding DNA: TGTGCCAGCTCACCGTCGGGGACAAACGGCGTTTTTAATTCACCCCTCCACTTT. The encoded protein is CASSPSGTNGVFNSPLHF.

This clone was seen only once. The chain employs TRBV9 and TRBJ2-1; 7 bases are shared with TRBD1. The CDR3 spans 16 residues. Trimming cost V 4 bases and J 0 bases; bases outside gene matches: 7. Per germline, CDR1 SGDLS and CDR2 YYNGEE. The CDR3 bases are TGTGCCAGCAGCCCCGTCGGGGACAGCTCCTACAATGAGCAGTTCTTC. Protein sequence: CASSPVGDSSYNEQFF.

CDR3 sequence (DNA): TGTGCCAGCAGCTTGGGACAATTATCTGCGGTCCTCCACTTT. This codes for CASSLGQLSAVLHF. The chain recombines TRBV7-2 with TRBJ1-6; tentative D call: TRBD1 (6 bases). Germline CDR1 SGHTA, CDR2 FQGNSA. The CDR3 extends over 14 amino acids. V was shortened by 3 bases and J by 15 bases, with 18 bases between the two germline ends.

The rearrangement links TRBV5-1 to TRBJ2-7, with 12 bases identical to TRBD2. The CDR3 extends over 16 amino acids. Germline V CDR1 and CDR2: SGHRS, YFSETQ. Trimming at V came to 4 bases and at J to 3 bases, leaving 8 bases not matched to a gene. The CDR3 spells CASSKQTSGGRYEQYF. In DNA, the CDR3 is TGCGCCAGCAGCAAACAGACTAGCGGGGGCCGCTACGAGCAGTACTTC.

V is TRBV15 and J is TRBJ1-6; 8 nucleotides align to TRBD1. This CDR3 is 16 amino acids long. Trimming at V came to 4 bases and at J to 9 bases, leaving 11 bases not matched to a gene. The germline gives CDR1 LNHNV, CDR2 YYDKDF (reference sequence). The CDR3 nucleotides are TGTGCCACCAGCACCCCGGGCAGGGGGCAGGGTTCACCCCTCCACTTT. As protein: CATSTPGRGQGSPLHF.

Only one count was recorded for this clone. The rearrangement uses TRBV25-1 and TRBJ1-5; D possibly corresponds to TRBD1 (5 bases). Germline CDR1 is MGHDK and CDR2 is SYGVNS. CDR3 length: 16 amino acids. With 1 base removed from V and 2 bases from J, the gap between germline ends came to 12 bases. This CDR3 reads CASSESGGVGNQPQHF. The CDR3 DNA reads as TGTGCCAGCAGTGAATCCGGAGGGGTCGGCAATCAGCCCCAGCATTTT. The full variable domain, with the rest looked up from reference TRBV25-1 and TRBJ1-5, is EADIYQTPRYLVIGTGKKITLECSQTMGHDKMYWYQQDPGMELHLIHYSYGVNSTEKGDLSSESTVSRIRTEHFPLTLESARPSHTSQYLCASSESGGVGNQPQHFGDGTRLSIL.

The CDR3 DNA sequence: TGTGCCAGCAGGTATGGACAGGGTCCAGCCTACGAGCAGTACTTC. Encoded protein: CASRYGQGPAYEQYF. The V gene is TRBV7-8, the J gene TRBJ2-7; 8 nucleotides agree with TRBD1. CDR3 length: 15 residues. V was pared by 6 bases and J by 2 bases, with 9 bases of the junction left unmatched. CDR1 and CDR2 (germline): SGHVS, FQNEAQ. Looking up the rest from reference TRBV7-8 and TRBJ2-7 gives the full variable domain: GAGVSQSPRYKVAKRGQDVALRCDPISGHVSLFWYQQALGQGPEFLTYFQNEAQLDKSGLPSDRFFAERPEGSVSTLKIQRTQQEDSAVYLCASRYGQGPAYEQYFGPGTRLTVT.

V is TRBV7-2 and J is TRBJ2-1, with 12 bases identical to TRBD2. Unmatched junction bases numbered 11, after V lost 5 bases and J lost 0 bases. This CDR3 has 19 amino acids. Germline-derived CDR1 and CDR2 are SGHTA and FQGNSA. The CDR3 region has the DNA TGTGCCAGCAGCCGGTCGGGGACTAGCGGGCCAAGCTCCTACAATGAGCAGTTCTTC. This gives the protein CASSRSGTSGPSSYNEQFF.

On this clone itself: Distinct nucleotide sequences in the sample also encode this CDR3. The chain couples TRBV7-3 to TRBJ2-5, with D possibly TRBD1 on 5 matching bases. V dropped 4 bases and J dropped 4 bases, with 13 bases sitting between them. The CDR3 sequence is 14 residues long. In germline, CDR1 is SGHTA, CDR2 FQGTGA. CDR3 bases: TGTGCCAGCAGCTCGGTGGGGCGCGGAGAGACCCAGTACTTC. Translated: CASSSVGRGETQYF. The whole variable domain, filled in from reference TRBV7-3 and TRBJ2-5, reads GAGVSQTPSNKVTEKGKYVELRCDPISGHTALYWYRQSLGQGPEFLIYFQGTGAADDSGLPNDRFFAVRPEGSVSTLKIQRTERGDSAVYLCASSSVGRGETQYFGPGTRLLVL.

V and J are TRBV7-2 and TRBJ1-6; TRBD1 is a possible D gene (6 bases). The V and J ends lost 1 base and 7 bases respectively, with 8 bases between them. Germline loops: CDR1 SGHTA, CDR2 FQGNSA. The CDR3 covers 14 residues. The CDR3 loop reads CASSLEGGNSPLHF. The CDR3 DNA is TGTGCCAGCAGCTTAGAAGGGGGAAATTCACCCCTCCACTTT.

The rearrangement joins TRBV28 to TRBJ2-3; D perhaps matches TRBD1 (6 bases). The V end lost 6 bases, the J end lost 2 bases, and 12 bases lay between the germline ends. The germline V gene encodes CDR1 MDHEN and CDR2 SYDVKM. The CDR3 is 14 amino acids. The DNA of the CDR3 is TGTGCCAGCAGACCCCGGACAGACACAGATACGCAGTATTTT. It codes for CASRPRTDTDTQYF.

On this clone itself: One junction end disagrees with the germline gene, perhaps due to a read error. V usage is TRBV5-1 and J usage is TRBJ1-1; D unresolved. This CDR3 region has 14 residues. Germline-derived CDR1 and CDR2 are SGHRS and YFSETQ. CDR3 nucleotide sequence: TGCGCCAGCAGCCACGGCCAGAGGAACACTGAGGCTTTCTTT. This sequence encodes CASSHGQRNTEAFF. The complete variable domain, with remaining parts taken from reference TRBV5-1 and TRBJ1-1, reads KAGVTQTPRYLIKTRGQQVTLSCSPISGHRSVSWYQQTPGQGLQFLFEYFSETQRNKGNFPGRFSGRQFSNSRSEMNVSTLELGDSALYLCASSHGQRNTEAFFGQGTRLTVV.

This clone was picked up a small number of times. The gene calls are TRBV11-2 and TRBJ2-2; 8 nucleotides agree with TRBD1. Germline CDR1 SGHAT, CDR2 FQNNGV. V shed 5 bases and J 4 bases; nucleotides not matched to a gene: 9. The CDR3 loop spans 16 amino acids. The CDR3 region has the DNA TGTGCCAGCAGCCGTTTACGGGACAGGACCACCGGGGAGCTGTTTTTT. Translated: CASSRLRDRTTGELFF. The complete variable domain, with remaining parts taken from reference TRBV11-2 and TRBJ2-2, reads EAGVAQSPRYKIIEKRQSVAFWCNPISGHATLYWYQQILGQGPKLLIQFQNNGVVDDSQLPKDRFSAERLKGVDSTLKIQPAKLEDSAVYLCASSRLRDRTTGELFFGEGSRLTVL.

This clone has a single count. The genes are TRBV2 and TRBJ1-6; 8 nucleotides agree with TRBD1. CDR1 and CDR2 (germline): SNHLY, FYNNEI. The CDR3 is 15 amino acids. The V segment lost 2 bases and the J segment 10 bases; nucleotides outside the gene matches: 7. Written as DNA, the CDR3 is TGTGCCAGCAGTGAACGGACAGGGATCCCATCACCCCTCCACTTT. Its translation: CASSERTGIPSPLHF.

The CDR3 spells CASSLTTGTINSGNTIYF. CDR3 nucleotides: TGTGCCAGCAGCCTCACGACCGGGACAATCAACTCTGGAAACACCATATATTTT. The chain has TRBV7-6 and TRBJ1-3; perhaps TRBD1 as D (6 bases). Germline V gene lookup returns CDR1 SGHVS and CDR2 FNYEAQ. V was cut by 5 bases and J by 0 bases, with 20 bases left in between. The length of the CDR3 is 18 residues.

The chain has TRBV7-9 and TRBJ1-1; no clear D. Germline V gives CDR1 SEHNR, CDR2 FQNEAQ (reference sequence). This CDR3 is 14 amino acids long. V was trimmed by 4 bases and J by 0 bases, leaving 9 bases between them. The CDR3 coding sequence is TGTGCCAGCAGCTCTGCCACTATGAACACTGAAGCTTTCTTT. Translated: CASSSATMNTEAFF.

The chain joins TRBV11-2 to TRBJ2-7; D ambiguous. The CDR3 sequence is 12 residues long. Trimming took off 2 bases at V and 7 bases at J, with 9 bases between the two ends. CDR1 is SGHAT and CDR2 is FQNNGV in the germline V gene. The CDR3 protein is CASSLSRIEQYV. The CDR3 DNA sequence: TGTGCCAGCAGCTTAAGCAGGATAGAGCAGTACGTC.

The chain employs TRBV19 and TRBJ1-2, with 8 bases fitting TRBD1. CDR3 length: 14 amino acids. CDR1 LNHDA and CDR2 SQIVND come from the germline V gene (reference sequence). The DNA for the CDR3 is TGTGCAGTCAGGGCCGGACAGGGTCTCTATGGCTACACCTTC. It translates to CAVRAGQGLYGYTF.

This chain joins TRBV5-1 and TRBJ2-1, with 9 bases lining up with TRBD1. From germline, CDR1 is SGHRS and CDR2 YFSETQ. V shed 4 bases, J shed 4 bases, and the junction held 6 bases outside the gene matches. The CDR3 length is 15 residues. The CDR3 DNA reads TGCGCCAGCAGCCTGGATGGGACAGGGTACAATGAGCAGTTCTTC. Translating gives CASSLDGTGYNEQFF.